Below, 23 T cell receptor beta chains from the same sample are listed, as sequenced in a study of cytomegalovirus exposure and HLA in healthy donors (dated by TCRdb to about 2017). Library preparation employed the immunoSEQ multiplex PCR assay. A mixture of 60 forward primers for TCR Vbeta segments and 13 reverse primers for TCR Jbeta segments was used in the multiplex PCR. The immuneACCESS repertoire file appears here via TCRdb, limited to in-frame rearrangements. These files lack a portion of the clones; in checked studies, under half of the deficit traces to unresolved V genes, and the cause of the others is not known. Here the sample has some 150,000 clones; 79% occur a single time. 6% to 6.5% of the sample comes from the top ten. The sequencing input was PBMCs. All receptors come from a man aged 45-60 years in good health and CMV-seropositive.

The rearrangement joins TRBV30 to TRBJ1-4; D may be TRBD1 (5 bases). Trimming removed 2 bases at V and 0 bases at J, with 10 bases between. The CDR3 is made up of 15 amino acids. Germline CDR1 GTSNPN, CDR2 SVGIG (reference sequence). Here the CDR3 reads CAWSRRGATNEKLFF. The CDR3 DNA follows: TGTGCCTGGAGTAGAAGGGGTGCAACTAATGAAAAACTGTTTTTT.

J is TRBJ1-4 and V is TRBV6-5; 7 positions match TRBD1. The V and J ends lost 8 bases and 3 bases, in that order; junction bases with no gene match: 6. The CDR3 length is 14 residues. Germline V gives CDR1 MNHEY, CDR2 SVGAGI. CDR3 sequence: CASGQQGPNEKLFF. The CDR3 bases are TGTGCCAGCGGACAACAGGGGCCTAATGAAAAACTGTTTTTT.

J is TRBJ1-1 and V is TRBV6-5; D may be TRBD1 (6 bases). V gave up 4 bases and J gave up 3 bases, with 15 bases separating them. The CDR3 has 15 residues. Germline assignment: CDR1 MNHEY and CDR2 SVGAGI. The CDR3 loop is CASSFRGGGHTEAFF. The DNA of the CDR3 is TGTGCCAGCAGTTTCCGCGGGGGCGGGCACACTGAAGCTTTCTTT.

The chain employs TRBV28 and TRBJ2-2, with 10 bases aligning to TRBD2. CDR1 is MDHEN and CDR2 is SYDVKM in the germline V gene. This CDR3 contains 14 residues. V gave up 9 bases and J gave up 8 bases; unmatched junction bases: 9. This CDR3 reads CARLLAGAEGELFF. CDR3 sequence (DNA): TGTGCCAGACTCCTAGCGGGAGCAGAAGGGGAGCTGTTTTTT.

The chain links TRBV27 to TRBJ2-6; D gene unclear. The ends were cut back, 8 bases at V and 3 bases at J, with 11 bases in the middle. This CDR3 contains 14 residues. The germline gives CDR1 MNHEY, CDR2 SMNVEV (reference sequence). CDR3 residues: CASGQSLGANVLTF. The CDR3 DNA reads TGTGCCAGCGGGCAGTCTCTTGGGGCCAACGTCCTGACTTTC. Drawing the rest from reference TRBV27 and TRBJ2-6, the complete variable domain is EAQVTQNPRYLITVTGKKLTVTCSQNMNHEYMSWYRQDPGLGLRQIYYSMNVEVTDKGDVPEGYKVSRKEKRNFPLILESPSPNQTSLYFCASGQSLGANVLTFGAGSRLTVL.

The CDR3 DNA is TGTGCCAGCAGCCCCTCCGGGACTTACACAGATACGCAGTATTTT. It is translated as CASSPSGTYTDTQYF. J is TRBJ2-3 and V is TRBV13, with D possibly matching TRBD2 (6 bases). Trimming stripped 5 bases from V and 2 bases from J, with 14 bases between. Looked up from germline, CDR1 is PRHDT and CDR2 is FYEKMQ (reference sequence). This CDR3 comprises 15 residues.

The table lists this clone with a count of one. The chain joins TRBV6-1 to TRBJ2-5; D is unclear. CDR1 is MNHNS, CDR2 SASEGT, per germline. The CDR3 is made up of 13 amino acids. V was shortened by 1 base and J by 1 base, with 4 bases between the two germline ends. The CDR3 loop is CASSEGLQETQYF. In DNA form, the CDR3 reads TGTGCCAGCAGTGAAGGACTCCAAGAGACCCAGTACTTC.

The chain is built from TRBV18 and TRBJ2-5, with 9 bases lining up with TRBD1. V shed 2 bases and J 4 bases; nucleotides not matched to a gene: 20. The CDR3 consists of 20 residues. The germline gives CDR1 KGHSH, CDR2 LQKENI. The CDR3 DNA reads TGTGCCAGCTCACCAGGGGGGCCCGGGACAGGGACCTTACCGGGAGAGACCCAGTACTTC. This translates into CASSPGGPGTGTLPGETQYF.

This clone was seen a handful of times. The chain joins TRBV18 to TRBJ1-5; D unclear. The germline CDR1 and CDR2 sequences are KGHSH and LQKENI. Trimming took 4 bases from V and 10 from J, leaving 14 bases between them. The CDR3 length is 13 residues. In DNA, the CDR3 is TGTGCCAGCTCACTCGACGGAGTCAGCCCCCAGCATTTT. It yields the protein CASSLDGVSPQHF. The entire variable domain, with the rest obtained from reference TRBV18 and TRBJ1-5, is as follows: NAGVMQNPRHLVRRRGQEARLRCSPMKGHSHVYWYRQLPEEGLKFMVYLQKENIIDESGMPKERFSAEFPKEGPSILRIQQVVRGDSAAYFCASSLDGVSPQHFGDGTRLSIL.

This clone appeared a single time. The chain carries TRBV30 and TRBJ2-1; the D gene is possibly TRBD2 (6 bases). Germline CDR1 GTSNPN, CDR2 SVGIG (reference sequence). The CDR3 is 11 amino acids. Trimming cost V 5 bases and J 9 bases, with 11 bases left between them. The CDR3 here is CAWRNSGEQFF. The CDR3, as DNA: TGTGCCTGGCGTAATAGCGGTGAGCAGTTCTTC.

The chain employs TRBV27 and TRBJ2-1, with D tentatively TRBD2 (6 bases). The CDR3 has 16 amino acids. Germline CDR1 reads MNHEY; CDR2 reads SMNVEV (reference sequence). Trimming left V 6 bases short and J 5 bases short, with 20 bases between. DNA for the CDR3: TGTGCCAGCAGGGACCTAGGGGCGGGAAGTGACAATGAGCAGTTCTTC. Translated, it gives CASRDLGAGSDNEQFF.

The rearrangement joins TRBV10-1 to TRBJ2-2; 8 bases match TRBD2. V shed 4 bases, J shed 4 bases, and the junction held 8 bases outside the gene matches. The CDR3 runs to 16 residues. Germline V gene sequence: CDR1 WNHNN, CDR2 SYGVQD (reference sequence). CDR3 coding DNA: TGCGCCAGCAGTGGGACCGGGACTAGTGGCACCGGGGAGCTGTTTTTT. It encodes CASSGTGTSGTGELFF.

V usage is TRBV5-4 and J usage is TRBJ2-5, with 7 bases fitting TRBD1. V shed 0 bases, J shed 3 bases, and the junction held 2 bases outside the gene matches. Germline-derived CDR1 and CDR2 are SGHNT and YYREEE (reference sequence). This CDR3 is built from 14 residues. CDR3 in amino acids: CASSLAQGEETQYF. CDR3 nucleotide sequence: TGTGCCAGCAGCTTGGCCCAGGGGGAAGAGACCCAGTACTTC. The full variable domain, rest sourced from reference TRBV5-4 and TRBJ2-5, is ETGVTQSPTHLIKTRGQQVTLRCSSQSGHNTVSWYQQALGQGPQFIFQYYREEENGRGNFPPRFSGLQFPNYSSELNVNALELDDSALYLCASSLAQGEETQYFGPGTRLLVL.

The J gene is TRBJ1-1, the V gene TRBV6-1; no reliable D call. The CDR3 is 12 amino acids. Germline V CDR1 and CDR2: MNHNS, SASEGT. Trimming shortened V by 4 bases and J by 1 base, and 4 bases separated the two germline ends. The CDR3 DNA follows: TGTGCCAGCAGTGTCCGGAACACTGAAGCTTTCTTT. Amino acids: CASSVRNTEAFF.

This sequence joins TRBV5-4 and TRBJ2-3; 13 bases align to TRBD2. This CDR3 contains 16 residues. CDR1 SGHNT and CDR2 YYREEE come from the germline V gene (reference sequence). J gave up 5 bases and V 4 bases, and 7 bases lay outside the gene matches. The CDR3: CASSPTSGRARDTQYF. DNA of the CDR3: TGTGCCAGCAGCCCTACTAGCGGGAGGGCGAGAGATACGCAGTATTTT.

This sequence joins TRBV6-1 and TRBJ2-1, with TRBD1 matching over 7 bases. The CDR3 is made up of 17 amino acids. Per the germline V gene, CDR1 is MNHNS and CDR2 is SASEGT. V lost 4 bases, J lost 0 bases, and 9 bases stayed unmatched. The CDR3 nucleotides are TGTGCCAGCAGTGTATATTTACAGGGGAGCTCCTACAATGAGCAGTTCTTC. It translates to CASSVYLQGSSYNEQFF.

This clone came up a few times. The chain joins TRBV6-1 to TRBJ2-6, with D unresolved. This CDR3 is 15 amino acids long. Trimming took off 10 bases at V and 0 bases at J, with 13 bases between the two ends. Looked up from germline, CDR1 is MNHNS and CDR2 is SASEGT. CDR3 sequence: CATNTHYSGANVLTF. The DNA for the CDR3 is TGTGCCACCAATACACACTACTCTGGGGCCAACGTCCTGACTTTC.

The chain carries TRBV19 and TRBJ2-1; 8 bases line up with TRBD1. Trimming at V came to 7 bases and at J to 6 bases, leaving 11 bases not matched to a gene. In germline, CDR1 is LNHDA, CDR2 SQIVND (reference sequence). This CDR3 is 15 amino acids long. This chain's CDR3 is CASTLGRGLSNEQFF. The CDR3 DNA follows: TGTGCCAGTACCCTGGGCAGGGGGCTTTCCAATGAGCAGTTCTTC.

The chain carries TRBV19 and TRBJ1-1; D gene unclear. The CDR3 runs 12 residues. Per germline, CDR1 LNHDA and CDR2 SQIVND (reference sequence). Trimming pared 7 bases from V and 6 bases from J, leaving 12 bases between. CDR3 DNA sequence: TGTGCCAGTACCCGGACGCGGGCTGAAGCTTTCTTT. This encodes CASTRTRAEAFF.

This clone was picked up a small number of times. The chain uses TRBV30 and TRBJ1-4, with 7 bases matching TRBD1. This CDR3 spans 13 amino acids. Germline V gives CDR1 GTSNPN, CDR2 SVGIG (reference sequence). The J segment lost 5 bases and the V segment lost 6 bases, leaving 6 bases of the junction unmatched. Here the CDR3 DNA reads TGTGCCTGTCGGGACAGCCTGAATGAAAAACTGTTTTTT. Translating it yields CACRDSLNEKLFF.

This sequence joins TRBV7-9 and TRBJ2-5; D ambiguous. The CDR3 extends over 12 amino acids. V shed 1 base and J shed 4 bases, with 4 bases lying between them. Germline V lookup: CDR1 SEHNR, CDR2 FQNEAQ (reference sequence). In nucleotides, the CDR3 is TGTGCCAGCAGCTTAGTGCGAGAGACCCAGTACTTC. Its protein is CASSLVRETQYF.

This sequence joins TRBV5-1 and TRBJ2-5; TRBD2 aligns across 8 bases. The CDR3 has 15 residues. In germline, CDR1 is SGHRS, CDR2 YFSETQ. After removal of 0 bases from V and 5 bases from J, the junction contained 6 bases not matched to a gene. The CDR3 DNA reads TGCGCCAGCAGCTTGGCAGCGGGGGCGGGGGAGACCCAGTACTTC. Amino acid sequence: CASSLAAGAGETQYF.

This clone has only a few counts. V and J are TRBV19 and TRBJ2-7; 7 bases agree with TRBD1. V lost 10 bases, J lost 5 bases, and 8 bases stayed unmatched. This CDR3 comprises 12 residues. Germline V CDR1 and CDR2: LNHDA, SQIVND (reference sequence). DNA for the CDR3: TGTGCCACCCTTGACAGGGCCCACGAGCAGTACTTC. This sequence encodes CATLDRAHEQYF.